This entry describes one T cell receptor beta chain. Antigen: not known. The data stem from a study of cytomegalovirus exposure and HLA in healthy donors. Background on the study: Earlier work reported 90 million to 120 million unique TCR beta sequences from about 200 million T cells. General study points: Later analysis suggested most CMV-associated TCR beta chains were HLA-restricted. Some TCR beta chains (about 180 of them) were listed as cytomegalovirus-associated. The authors considered a cluster of highly shared sequence variants likely to be a sequencing artifact.

Use of 60 Vbeta and 13 Jbeta primers characterized the PCR. Only in-frame clones appear in the TCRdb table, and some are missing; sequencing was by immunoSEQ multiplex PCR. In all, the sample yields under 200,000 clones. The V end lost 5 bases, the J end lost 1 base, and 7 bases lay between the germline ends. The CDR3 loop spans 13 amino acids. CDR1 is SGHVS and CDR2 is FNYEAQ in the germline V gene. The chain combines TRBV7-6 with TRBJ2-3; no clear D. What was sequenced was PBMCs. The sequence was obtained from a woman under 30 in good health and CMV-seropositive. Here the CDR3 reads CASSPEGTDTQYF. DNA of the CDR3: TGTGCCAGCAGCCCCGAGGGCACAGATACGCAGTATTTT.